These 20 T cell receptor beta chains were all obtained from the same sample, sequenced in a study of T cell responses to AZD1222 COVID-19 vaccine. TCRdb's table, derived via immunoSEQ multiplex PCR, lists solely in-frame clones and lacks some. The sample consists of about 140,000 clones, around 90% of them appearing once. The sample in question was peripheral blood, obtained on day 0 of AZD1222 vaccination. Source of these receptors: an adult in good health.

This chain joins TRBV29-1 and TRBJ1-4; perhaps TRBD1 as D (6 bases). Germline V lookup: CDR1 SQVTM, CDR2 ANQGSEA. Deletions cut 7 bases from V and 8 bases from J, with 14 bases between. The CDR3 has 12 residues. CDR3 sequence: CSGGAGYEKLFF. The CDR3 DNA follows: TGCAGCGGGGGGGCAGGGTACGAAAAACTGTTTTTT. Variable domain in full (rest from reference TRBV29-1 and TRBJ1-4): SAVISQKPSRDICQRGTSLTIQCQVDSQVTMMFWYRQQPGQSLTLIATANQGSEATYESGFVIDKFPISRPNLTFSTLTVSNMSPEDSSIYLCSGGAGYEKLFFGSGTQLSVL.

In nucleotides, the CDR3 is TGTGCCAGCAGCATAGGGCGCTCCTATAATTCACCCCTCCACTTT. It yields the protein CASSIGRSYNSPLHF. This chain links TRBV9 with TRBJ1-6, with unresolved D. CDR1 is SGDLS, CDR2 YYNGEE, per germline. The CDR3 covers 15 residues. V was shortened by 4 bases and J by 0 bases, with 8 bases between the two germline ends.

The CDR3 is CSGTEQETQYF. Here the CDR3 DNA reads TGCAGTGGGACAGAACAAGAGACCCAGTACTTC. This chain links TRBV20-1 with TRBJ2-5; D may be TRBD1 (6 bases). Trimming shortened V by 7 bases and J by 2 bases, and 8 bases separated the two germline ends. CDR1 and CDR2 (germline): DFQATT, SNEGSKA (reference sequence). The CDR3 is 11 amino acids.

This rearrangement joins TRBV21-1 to TRBJ2-1; TRBD2, the table's D call, lacks a check against the DNA. TRBV21-1 corresponds to a pseudogene. The CDR3 contains 16 residues. CDR3: CASSPRREGSYNEQFF. The DNA of the CDR3 is TGTGCCAGCAGCCCACGGCGGGAGGGCTCCTACAATGAGCAGTTCTTC.

This rearrangement joins TRBV9 to TRBJ2-1; 8 bases match TRBD2. The J segment lost 9 bases and the V segment lost 2 bases, leaving 10 bases of the junction unmatched. Germline V gives CDR1 SGDLS, CDR2 YYNGEE. CDR3 length: 15 residues. DNA of the CDR3: TGTGCCAGCAGCGTTGCCGGGACTAGTCAGAGTGAGCAGTTCTTC. This gives the protein CASSVAGTSQSEQFF.

This chain joins TRBV5-8 and TRBJ2-1; no reliable D call. V was clipped by 4 bases and J by 7 bases, with 12 bases between them. Germline V gene data show CDR1 as SGHTS and CDR2 as YDEGEE. The length of the CDR3 is 13 residues. Here the CDR3 DNA reads TGTGCCAGCAGCCCACGGCCGGCTAATGAGCAGTTCTTC. It codes for CASSPRPANEQFF.

The chain employs TRBV27 and TRBJ2-1, with TRBD1 as a possible D gene (6 bases). The CDR3 loop spans 16 amino acids. Germline loops: CDR1 MNHEY, CDR2 SMNVEV (reference sequence). V dropped 2 bases and J dropped 3 bases, with 14 bases sitting between them. The CDR3 nucleotides read TGTGCCAGCAGTTTAAAACAGGGATTTAACTACAATGAGCAGTTCTTC. It codes for CASSLKQGFNYNEQFF.

V gene TRBV4-1 combines with J gene TRBJ2-2; 11 bases align to TRBD1. The V gene's germline CDR1 is MGHRA and CDR2 YSYEKL. Germline trimming cut 4 bases from V and 5 bases from J; bases unmatched to any gene: 6. This CDR3 has 16 amino acids. This CDR3 reads CASSRTGTGGTGELFF. The CDR3 DNA sequence: TGCGCCAGCAGCCGGACCGGGACAGGGGGTACCGGGGAGCTGTTTTTT.

In its sample, this clone was seen a few times. V and J are TRBV7-6 and TRBJ2-2; TRBD1 matches at 9 bases. The V gene end was trimmed by 1 base and the J gene end by 1 base; junction bases not matched to a gene: 4. The CDR3 loop spans 17 amino acids. Germline CDR1 and CDR2: SGHVS and FNYEAQ. The CDR3 sequence: CASSLVRDRENTGELFF. CDR3 nucleotides: TGTGCCAGCAGCTTAGTGAGGGACAGGGAGAACACCGGGGAGCTGTTTTTT.

V and J are TRBV2 and TRBJ1-5; 9 nucleotides line up with TRBD1. The ends lost 6 bases at V and 5 bases at J; junction bases unmatched: 5. Germline-derived CDR1 and CDR2 are SNHLY and FYNNEI. CDR3 size: 14 residues. Written as DNA, the CDR3 is TGTGCCAGCAGCATGGACAGGGGAGATCAGCCCCAGCATTTT. The encoded protein is CASSMDRGDQPQHF.

This chain uses TRBV4-1 with TRBJ1-4; no clear D gene. The V and J ends lost 2 bases and 8 bases respectively, with 9 bases between them. The CDR3 is 13 residues long. The germline gives CDR1 MGHRA, CDR2 YSYEKL. Written as DNA, the CDR3 is TGCGCCAGCAGCCAATTGCTGGGGGAAAAACTGTTTTTT. Encoded protein: CASSQLLGEKLFF.

This chain joins TRBV7-8 and TRBJ2-3; tentatively, D is TRBD1 (5 bases). The length of the CDR3 is 15 residues. The V end lost 5 bases, the J end lost 0 bases, and 12 bases lay between the germline ends. CDR1 SGHVS and CDR2 FQNEAQ come from the germline V gene. DNA of the CDR3: TGTGCCAGCAGCGCCCGACAGTTAAGCACAGATACGCAGTATTTT. Translation: CASSARQLSTDTQYF.

CDR3 protein: CASKLGTDNYGYTF. The CDR3 nucleotides read TGTGCCAGCAAACTCGGGACGGATAACTATGGCTACACCTTC. This chain connects TRBV6-6 to TRBJ1-2, with TRBD1 as a possible D gene (5 bases). Trimming pared 7 bases from V and 1 base from J, leaving 13 bases between. Germline V gene sequence: CDR1 MNHNY, CDR2 SVGAGI (reference sequence). The length of the CDR3 is 14 residues.

The chain joins TRBV4-1 to TRBJ2-3; TRBD2 matches 7 bases. With V trimmed by 0 bases and J by 2 bases, 5 bases remained unmatched. CDR1 MGHRA and CDR2 YSYEKL come from the germline V gene. The CDR3 runs 16 residues. DNA of the CDR3: TGCGCCAGCAGCCAAGATCAGACTAGCAACACAGATACGCAGTATTTT. Its translation is CASSQDQTSNTDTQYF.

The chain couples TRBV6-5 to TRBJ2-1, with 10 bases that match TRBD2. CDR3 length: 14 residues. Germline V lookup: CDR1 MNHEY, CDR2 SVGAGI. With V trimmed by 7 bases and J by 3 bases, 3 bases remained unmatched. The CDR3 reads CASILAGGYNEQFF. As DNA, the CDR3 is TGTGCCAGCATCTTAGCGGGAGGCTACAATGAGCAGTTCTTC.

CDR3 protein: CASSQSILKGGNNQPQHF. CDR3 bases: TGTGCCAGCAGCCAATCGATTCTTAAAGGGGGAAACAATCAGCCCCAGCATTTT. This chain uses TRBV16 with TRBJ1-5; possible D gene TRBD1, 6 bases. V lost 0 bases and J 3 bases, leaving 18 bases between the germline ends. The germline CDR1 and CDR2 sequences are KGHSY and FQNENV. The CDR3 loop spans 18 amino acids.

The chain couples TRBV5-1 to TRBJ1-2; 10 positions agree with TRBD1. The V and J ends lost 0 bases and 8 bases, in that order; junction bases with no gene match: 7. Per germline, CDR1 SGHRS and CDR2 YFSETQ. This CDR3 contains 15 residues. This chain's CDR3 is CASSLARGQGVGYTF. The DNA for the CDR3 is TGCGCCAGCAGCTTGGCCAGAGGACAGGGGGTGGGCTACACCTTC.

This clone was counted once. The chain is built from TRBV5-1 and TRBJ2-1; D is tentatively TRBD1 or TRBD2 (5 bases each). Trimming cost V 4 bases and J 5 bases, with 13 bases left between them. Germline CDR1 reads SGHRS; CDR2 reads YFSETQ. The CDR3 loop spans 14 amino acids. The CDR3 sequence: CASSPPGRNNEQFF. The CDR3 DNA follows: TGCGCCAGCAGCCCCCCGGGACGGAACAATGAGCAGTTCTTC.

This chain uses TRBV28 with TRBJ1-3; no clear D gene. Germline V gives CDR1 MDHEN, CDR2 SYDVKM. V gave up 2 bases and J gave up 4 bases, with 9 bases separating them. This CDR3 has 14 residues. The CDR3 sequence is CASSLTAVGNTIYF. CDR3 sequence (DNA): TGTGCCAGCAGTTTAACGGCCGTAGGAAACACCATATATTTT.

V gene TRBV6-1 combines with J gene TRBJ1-5; D is unclear. Trimming took 1 base from V and 2 from J, leaving 12 bases between them. The V gene's germline CDR1 is MNHNS and CDR2 SASEGT. This CDR3 spans 16 amino acids. The CDR3 spells CASSEGEGGGNQPQHF. The CDR3 DNA reads as TGTGCCAGCAGTGAAGGGGAGGGTGGGGGCAATCAGCCCCAGCATTTT.